This T cell receptor (beta chain) is drawn from a study of blood T cell repertoires in COVID-19. For the study at large: Whether acute or convalescent, the COVID-19 samples came from the United States, Italy and Spain. From T cells, B-cell-depleted T cells, or PBMCs came the material, which was cDNA or gDNA.

The CDR3 extends over 14 amino acids. The trim removed 4 bases at V and 7 bases at J, leaving 8 bases unmatched. Germline V CDR1 and CDR2: LGHDT, YNNKEL (reference sequence). As handled by the study authors: How many nucleated cells were present was estimated from reference gene primer amplification. Profiled with immunoSEQ multiplex PCR; TCRdb holds only in-frame clones, not every one. The V and J calls and clone size were taken over from that table, and D and trimming were inferred from the DNA. This table has 250,000 or so clones, 86% appearing once. This chain links TRBV3-1 (or the pseudogene TRBV3-2) with TRBJ1-2, with TRBD1 matching 8 bases. The sequence was obtained from a woman aged 30 to 39 with active or convalescent COVID-19. Source material: peripheral blood. CDR3 bases: TGTGCCAGCAGCCCTGGGTGGCAGGGGGCTGGCTACACCTTC. Protein: CASSPGWQGAGYTF.